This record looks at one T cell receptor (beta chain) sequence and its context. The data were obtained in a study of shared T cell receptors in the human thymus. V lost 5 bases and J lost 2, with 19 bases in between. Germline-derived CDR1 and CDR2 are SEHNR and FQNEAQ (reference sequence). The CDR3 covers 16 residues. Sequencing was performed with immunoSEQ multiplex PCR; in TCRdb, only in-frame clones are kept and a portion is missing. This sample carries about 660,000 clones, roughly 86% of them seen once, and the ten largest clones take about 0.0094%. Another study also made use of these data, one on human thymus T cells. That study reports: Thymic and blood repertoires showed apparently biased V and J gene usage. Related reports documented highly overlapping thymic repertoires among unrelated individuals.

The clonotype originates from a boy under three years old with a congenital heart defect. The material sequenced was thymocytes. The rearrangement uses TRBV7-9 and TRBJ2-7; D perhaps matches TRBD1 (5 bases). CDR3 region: CASSPPWTMQTYEQYF. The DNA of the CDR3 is TGTGCCAGCAGCCCACCCTGGACAATGCAGACCTACGAGCAGTACTTC.